These 32 T cell receptor beta chains share one sample of origin, sequenced in a study of T-cell memory formation after mild COVID-19. Using its own MiXCR run on the 5' RACE reads, TCRdb lists one record per CDR3 protein. The sample consists of fewer than 250,000 distinct CDR3 sequences, roughly a tenth of them appearing once. The sample was PBMCs or a T cell subset sorted from them (not recorded which). The source of these receptors is a man between 18 and 29 years old who had mild COVID-19 (a few samples of this study predate the infection). Cell type and time point are not known.

The chain couples TRBV7-2 to TRBJ2-4, with TRBD1 matching over 8 bases. CDR1 and CDR2 (germline): SGHTA, FQGNSA. This CDR3 contains 14 residues. Unmatched junction bases numbered 7, after V lost 4 bases and J lost 8 bases. The CDR3 is CASSSRTGQDIQYF. CDR3 in DNA: TGTGCCAGCAGCTCTAGGACGGGACAGGACATTCAGTACTTC.

This clonotype was seen at least ten times. The chain recombines TRBV5-1 with TRBJ2-2, with 9 nucleotides matching TRBD1. Losses at the gene ends were 4 bases for V and 4 bases for J; bases not matched to a gene: 2. From germline, CDR1 is SGHRS and CDR2 YFSETQ. There are 14 residues in the CDR3. The CDR3 is CASSVDRGTGELFF. The CDR3 DNA reads as TGCGCCAGCAGCGTGGACAGGGGCACCGGGGAGCTGTTTTTT.

This clonotype was observed many times. This sequence joins TRBV5-6 and TRBJ1-6; no clear D. Germline CDR1 and CDR2: SGHDT and YYEEEE. The length of the CDR3 is 14 residues. The V and J ends lost 3 bases and 10 bases respectively, with 14 bases between them. CDR3 in amino acids: CASSYFNRRSPLHF. The CDR3 coding sequence is TGTGCCAGCAGCTACTTTAACAGAAGATCACCCCTCCACTTT.

This chain connects TRBV12-3 or TRBV12-4 to TRBJ2-1; 9 positions match TRBD1. J gave up 7 bases and V 8 bases, and 9 bases lay outside the gene matches. This CDR3 contains 14 residues. The CDR3 protein is CASRRPGQGNEQFF. The DNA for the CDR3 is TGTGCCAGCCGTCGGCCGGGACAGGGAAATGAGCAGTTCTTC.

The CDR3 loop is CASSVDGGTGELFF. CDR3 nucleotide sequence: TGTGCCAGCAGCGTAGATGGGGGAACCGGGGAGCTGTTTTTT. This chain uses TRBV9 with TRBJ2-2; perhaps D is TRBD1 or TRBD2 (5 bases each). Looked up from germline, CDR1 is SGDLS and CDR2 is YYNGEE. The length of the CDR3 is 14 residues. Trimming stripped 0 bases from V and 5 bases from J, with 8 bases between. Drawing the rest from reference TRBV9 and TRBJ2-2, the complete variable domain is DSGVTQTPKHLITATGQRVTLRCSPRSGDLSVYWYQQSLDQGLQFLIQYYNGEERAKGNILERFSAQQFPDLHSELNLSSLELGDSALYFCASSVDGGTGELFFGEGSRLTVL.

This clonotype was detected ten times or more. V and J are TRBV20-1 and TRBJ2-4; D may correspond to TRBD1 or TRBD2 (5 bases each). Between the trimmed V and J ends, which lost 5 bases and 5 bases, there was a span of 16 bases. The length of the CDR3 is 14 residues. Germline V gene lookup returns CDR1 DFQATT and CDR2 SNEGSKA (reference sequence). CDR3 nucleotide sequence: TGCAGTGCTCGGCCCGCCGGGGACCAAAACATTCAGTACTTC. This gives the protein CSARPAGDQNIQYF.

This chain links TRBV30 with TRBJ1-2, with 8 bases aligning to TRBD1. V shed 1 base and J 7 bases; nucleotides not matched to a gene: 11. There are 15 residues in the CDR3. From germline, CDR1 is GTSNPN and CDR2 SVGIG (reference sequence). In nucleotides, the CDR3 is TGTGCCTGGAGTGCCCCGGACAGGGTATCGGGTGGCTACACCTTC. Its translation: CAWSAPDRVSGGYTF.

This clonotype was found a few times. The chain joins TRBV24-1 to TRBJ1-1; TRBD1 matches 10 bases. CDR1 is KGHDR, CDR2 SFDVKD, per germline. CDR3 length: 16 amino acids. Trimming removed 2 bases from V and 4 bases from J; junction bases left unmatched: 6. CDR3 coding DNA: TGTGCCACCAGTGATTCTCCCGGGACAGGGGCCACTGAAGCTTTCTTT. It yields the protein CATSDSPGTGATEAFF.

V is TRBV7-2 and J is TRBJ2-7, with D perhaps TRBD1 or TRBD2 (5 bases each). Germline V CDR1 and CDR2: SGHTA, FQGNSA. The CDR3 has 13 residues. The V gene lost 3 bases and the J gene lost 6 bases, with 12 bases spanning the gap. The CDR3: CASSFRGDGEQYV. Here the CDR3 DNA reads TGTGCCAGCAGCTTTAGAGGGGACGGCGAGCAGTACGTC.

This clonotype was seen ten or more times. The chain joins TRBV5-1 to TRBJ2-1; D possibly uses TRBD1 or TRBD2 (6 bases each). With 5 bases removed from V and 4 bases from J, the gap between germline ends came to 13 bases. The germline V gene has CDR1 SGHRS and CDR2 YFSETQ. The CDR3 spans 14 residues. For the CDR3, the DNA is TGCGCCAGCAGTAGTTCGGGGGCTTACAATGAGCAGTTCTTC. Translation gives CASSSSGAYNEQFF.

Only a few counts were recorded for this clonotype. The genes are TRBV6-6 and TRBJ2-7; D remains ambiguous. CDR3 length: 13 residues. Per germline, CDR1 MNHNY and CDR2 SVGAGI (reference sequence). V lost 6 bases, J lost 2 bases, and 11 bases lay in between. The CDR3 nucleotides read TGTGCCAGCAGCCGACCGAGAGCCTACGAGCAGTACTTC. It is translated as CASSRPRAYEQYF.

This clonotype occurred a few times. The chain joins TRBV7-3 to TRBJ2-5; D is ambiguous. V shed 3 bases and J shed 3 bases, with 11 bases lying between them. Germline CDR1 SGHTA, CDR2 FQGTGA. The CDR3 extends over 14 amino acids. The CDR3: CASSFFARKETQYF. The CDR3 DNA follows: TGTGCCAGCAGCTTCTTTGCCCGAAAAGAGACCCAGTACTTC.

The rearrangement joins TRBV5-1 to TRBJ2-7; D gene unclear. From germline, CDR1 is SGHRS and CDR2 YFSETQ. The CDR3 totals 13 residues. V shed 0 bases and J shed 3 bases, with 7 bases lying between them. This CDR3 reads CASSLGFLYEQYF. Written as DNA, the CDR3 is TGCGCCAGCAGCTTGGGGTTTCTCTACGAGCAGTACTTC.

This clonotype was seen a few times. V is TRBV7-2 and J is TRBJ2-7, with D hard to call. The germline CDR1 and CDR2 sequences are SGHTA and FQGNSA. The CDR3 runs 13 residues. V lost 0 bases and J 3 bases, leaving 6 bases between the germline ends. DNA of the CDR3: TGTGCCAGCAGCTTAGCCCAAATCTACGAGCAGTACTTC. Its translation: CASSLAQIYEQYF.

The chain uses TRBV7-8 and TRBJ2-2, with 7 bases identical to TRBD1. Germline V lookup: CDR1 SGHVS, CDR2 FQNEAQ. This CDR3 comprises 16 residues. Trimming at V came to 5 bases and at J to 4 bases, leaving 10 bases not matched to a gene. The DNA of the CDR3 is TGTGCCAGCAGCATTAACAGGGGCCCGGGCACCGGGGAGCTGTTTTTT. Translating it yields CASSINRGPGTGELFF.

This clonotype showed up just a few times. This rearrangement joins TRBV20-1 to TRBJ1-2; D is unclear. V was pared by 3 bases and J by 8 bases, with 16 bases between. The germline gives CDR1 DFQATT, CDR2 SNEGSKA (reference sequence). This CDR3 contains 13 residues. This chain's CDR3 is CSASAALAMGYTF. CDR3 nucleotide sequence: TGCAGTGCTAGCGCCGCCCTGGCTATGGGCTACACCTTC.

This rearrangement joins TRBV4-3 to TRBJ2-7; 9 bases align to TRBD1. The germline CDR1 and CDR2 sequences are LGHNA and YSLEER. CDR3 length: 16 residues. V shed 1 base and J 0 bases; nucleotides not matched to a gene: 4. The CDR3 region has the DNA TGCGCCAGCAGCCAAGCCCCGGGACAGGGCTCCTACGAGCAGTACTTC. Its translation is CASSQAPGQGSYEQYF.

This clonotype was counted only a few times. The V call is TRBV5-6, the J call TRBJ1-2, with D uncertain. Germline V lookup: CDR1 SGHDT, CDR2 YYEEEE. Trimming stripped 4 bases from V and 4 bases from J, with 8 bases between. The CDR3 sequence is 12 residues long. This CDR3 is CASSPDGYGYTF. CDR3 DNA sequence: TGTGCCAGCAGCCCCGACGGCTATGGCTACACCTTC.

The chain is built from TRBV27 and TRBJ1-1, with D hard to call. CDR3 length equals 13 residues. V was shortened by 4 bases and J by 1 base, with 7 bases between the two germline ends. The germline V gene encodes CDR1 MNHEY and CDR2 SMNVEV (reference sequence). CDR3 sequence (DNA): TGTGCCAGCAGTTGGCTCCCGAACACTGAAGCTTTCTTT. Amino acids: CASSWLPNTEAFF.

The CDR3 DNA reads as TGTGCCAGCAGCGACCACTCGGGACACTGGGTAGAGACCCAGTACTTC. Amino acid sequence: CASSDHSGHWVETQYF. The chain links TRBV7-6 to TRBJ2-5, with D maybe TRBD1 (6 bases). This CDR3 contains 16 residues. Germline assignment: CDR1 SGHVS and CDR2 FNYEAQ. The V and J ends lost 5 bases and 4 bases respectively, with 20 bases between them.

The table lists this clonotype with many counts. This chain joins TRBV4-3 and TRBJ2-3; D is uncertain. Trimming cost V 0 bases and J 8 bases, with 6 bases left between them. CDR3 length equals 12 residues. Germline V gives CDR1 LGHNA, CDR2 YSLEER. CDR3 sequence: CASSQESGTQYF. The CDR3 region has the DNA TGCGCCAGCAGCCAAGAATCGGGTACGCAGTATTTT.

This sequence joins TRBV12-3 or TRBV12-4 and TRBJ2-3; possibly TRBD2 for D (6 bases). The CDR3 spans 14 residues. Trimming removed 3 bases at V and 3 bases at J, with 10 bases between. The CDR3 sequence is CASSLLAVTDTQYF. The CDR3 DNA reads TGTGCCAGCAGTTTGTTAGCGGTAACAGATACGCAGTATTTT.

This clonotype was counted between two and nine times. The chain combines TRBV4-2 with TRBJ2-3; no clear D. Germline V CDR1 and CDR2: LGHNA, YNFKEQ. The length of the CDR3 is 16 residues. V gave up 10 bases and J gave up 5 bases, with 25 bases separating them. CDR3 region: CATSDPTVAWGDTQYF. The CDR3 DNA is TGTGCCACCTCAGACCCGACGGTGGCCTGGGGAGATACGCAGTATTTT.

The chain combines TRBV20-1 with TRBJ1-5, with a possible D match to TRBD1 (6 bases). The CDR3 length is 13 residues. The ends were cut back, 3 bases at V and 6 bases at J, with 12 bases in the middle. The germline CDR1 and CDR2 sequences are DFQATT and SNEGSKA (reference sequence). The chain's CDR3 is CSASKQGGQPQHF. CDR3 nucleotide sequence: TGCAGTGCTAGTAAACAGGGAGGTCAGCCCCAGCATTTT.

This clonotype was counted at least ten times. The chain carries TRBV7-2 and TRBJ1-3; tentatively, D is TRBD1 (6 bases). Trimming cost V 1 base and J 0 bases, with 10 bases left between them. CDR3 length equals 16 residues. Germline assignment: CDR1 SGHTA and CDR2 FQGNSA. This CDR3 reads CASSLGGPASGNTIYF. The DNA of the CDR3 is TGTGCCAGCAGCTTAGGGGGGCCCGCCTCTGGAAACACCATATATTTT.

The V and J genes are TRBV5-1 and TRBJ1-1, with D unresolved. The germline CDR1 and CDR2 sequences are SGHRS and YFSETQ. The CDR3 length is 13 residues. V lost 2 bases, J lost 2 bases, and 7 bases lay in between. DNA for the CDR3: TGCGCCAGCAGCTTCCTTTTAAACACTGAAGCTTTCTTT. It codes for CASSFLLNTEAFF.

This clonotype was seen more than once but under ten times. CDR3 sequence: CASSYRQGRAEAFF. The CDR3 DNA reads TGTGCCAGCAGTTACCGGCAGGGGAGGGCTGAAGCTTTCTTT. The genes are TRBV6-5 and TRBJ1-1, with a possible D match to TRBD1 (6 bases). Germline V gene data show CDR1 as MNHEY and CDR2 as SVGAGI. The CDR3 is 14 residues long. V lost 2 bases and J 6 bases, leaving 13 bases between the germline ends.

The CDR3 here is CASRTTGTENSPLHF. Here the CDR3 DNA reads TGCGCCAGCAGGACGACCGGGACAGAAAATTCACCCCTCCACTTT. The rearrangement joins TRBV5-1 to TRBJ1-6, with 7 bases aligning to TRBD1. Germline V lookup: CDR1 SGHRS, CDR2 YFSETQ. V shed 5 bases, J shed 7 bases, and the junction held 9 bases outside the gene matches. The CDR3 totals 15 residues. Using reference TRBV5-1 and TRBJ1-6 for the parts outside the CDR3, the full variable domain is KAGVTQTPRYLIKTRGQQVTLSCSPISGHRSVSWYQQTPGQGLQFLFEYFSETQRNKGNFPGRFSGRQFSNSRSEMNVSTLELGDSALYLCASRTTGTENSPLHFGNGTRLTVT.

This clonotype was recorded a few times. This chain uses TRBV7-2 with TRBJ2-5, with D uncertain. Looked up from germline, CDR1 is SGHTA and CDR2 is FQGNSA. There are 13 residues in the CDR3. The V and J ends lost 0 bases and 4 bases respectively, with 6 bases between them. CDR3 residues: CASSLAERETQYF. The CDR3 DNA sequence: TGTGCCAGCAGCTTAGCGGAAAGAGAGACCCAGTACTTC.

This chain joins TRBV20-1 and TRBJ2-3; tentative D call: TRBD2 (6 bases). The V gene lost 2 bases and the J gene lost 3 bases, with 12 bases spanning the gap. Germline V gene lookup returns CDR1 DFQATT and CDR2 SNEGSKA (reference sequence). There are 14 residues in the CDR3. CDR3: CSARSEAGTDTQYF. The CDR3 DNA reads TGCAGTGCTAGATCGGAGGCGGGGACAGATACGCAGTATTTT.

This clonotype was counted a few times. The V call is TRBV4-2, the J call TRBJ1-6; the match to TRBD1 covers 8 bases. The CDR3 is made up of 17 amino acids. Germline lookup yields CDR1 LGHNA and CDR2 YNFKEQ. V dropped 0 bases and J dropped 6; count of bases not matched to a gene: 7. The CDR3 DNA is TGTGCCAGCAGCCAAGATTCGCAGGGGGCTGGTAATTCACCCCTCCACTTT. Residues: CASSQDSQGAGNSPLHF.

V is TRBV5-1 and J is TRBJ1-1; TRBD1 agrees at 9 bases. Germline CDR1 reads SGHRS; CDR2 reads YFSETQ. Germline trimming cut 3 bases from V and 0 bases from J; bases unmatched to any gene: 3. The CDR3 loop spans 15 amino acids. The DNA of the CDR3 is TGCGCCAGCAGCTGGGGGACAGGGATGAACACTGAAGCTTTCTTT. It codes for CASSWGTGMNTEAFF.